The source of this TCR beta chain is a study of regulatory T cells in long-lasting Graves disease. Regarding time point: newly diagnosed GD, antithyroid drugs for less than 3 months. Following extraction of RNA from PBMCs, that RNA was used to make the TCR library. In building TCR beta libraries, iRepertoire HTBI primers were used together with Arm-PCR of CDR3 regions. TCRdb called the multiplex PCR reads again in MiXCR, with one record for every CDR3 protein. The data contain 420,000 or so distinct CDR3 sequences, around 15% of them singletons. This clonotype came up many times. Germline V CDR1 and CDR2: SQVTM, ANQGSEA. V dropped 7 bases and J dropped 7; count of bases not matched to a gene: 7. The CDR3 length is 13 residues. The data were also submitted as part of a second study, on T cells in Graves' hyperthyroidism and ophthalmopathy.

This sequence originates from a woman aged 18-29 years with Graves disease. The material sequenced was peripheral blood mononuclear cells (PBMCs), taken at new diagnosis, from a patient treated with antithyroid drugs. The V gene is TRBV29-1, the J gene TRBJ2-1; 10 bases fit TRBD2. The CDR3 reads CSGISGGTNEQFF. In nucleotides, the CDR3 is TGCAGCGGGATTAGCGGGGGGACGAATGAGCAGTTCTTC.